By frequency, the clone carrying this T cell receptor beta chain is large. This specimen belongs to a study of CD8 T cells in cerebrospinal fluid in Alzheimer's disease. Study overall: Two single-cell methods, plate-based nested PCR and droplet-based sequencing, assessed CSF clonal expansion.

TCRdb re-called the 10x single-cell sequencing reads and catalogs CDR3 proteins one per entry, DNA excluded. This sample's table reports roughly 1,700 distinct CDR3 sequences. Germline V CDR1 and CDR2: SGHTA, FQGNSA. The CDR3 totals 14 residues. The clonotype comes from a human donor with mild cognitive impairment. This chain uses TRBV7-2 with TRBJ2-5; no DNA is available, so the TRBD2 call from TCRdb remains unchecked. Material: cerebrospinal fluid. The CDR3 spells CASSLGGPQETQYF.